One sample yielded the 20 T cell receptor beta chains listed below, sequenced in a study of T-cell memory formation after mild COVID-19. TCRdb itself ran the 5' RACE reads through MiXCR, one entry per CDR3 protein. In the table there are fewer than 300,000 distinct CDR3 sequences, roughly 18% of which are singletons. The sequenced material came from PBMCs or a T cell subset sorted from them (not recorded which). These receptors originate from a man younger than 30 who had mild COVID-19 (a few samples of this study predate the infection). Cell type and time point are not known.

This clonotype was detected a few times. The chain has TRBV6-1 and TRBJ2-3; D is undetermined. Trimming left V 7 bases short and J 5 bases short, with 13 bases between. Germline CDR1 reads MNHNS; CDR2 reads SASEGT. The CDR3 totals 13 residues. CDR3 in amino acids: CASKRPDGDTQYF. DNA of the CDR3: TGTGCCAGCAAAAGACCGGACGGAGATACGCAGTATTTT.

The chain couples TRBV11-2 to TRBJ2-4, with a tentative D call TRBD2 (6 bases). The CDR3 is made up of 12 amino acids. V gave up 4 bases and J gave up 8 bases, with 9 bases separating them. Germline V gene data show CDR1 as SGHAT and CDR2 as FQNNGV. CDR3 coding DNA: TGTGCCAGCAGCTGGAGGGCGGACATTCAGTACTTC. Residues: CASSWRADIQYF.

This clonotype was detected a few times. The genes are TRBV2 and TRBJ2-1, with D possibly being TRBD1 (6 bases). Trimming pared 6 bases from V and 11 bases from J, leaving 17 bases between. The CDR3 is made up of 13 amino acids. CDR1 SNHLY and CDR2 FYNNEI come from the germline V gene. The CDR3 bases are TGTGCCAGCAGGGGACCTTCATGGGGGCAGCAGTTCTTC. This gives the protein CASRGPSWGQQFF.

This clonotype has a handful of counts. The genes are TRBV18 and TRBJ2-7; 8 bases line up with TRBD1. The CDR3 has 14 amino acids. Germline V gives CDR1 KGHSH, CDR2 LQKENI. V gave up 3 bases and J gave up 4 bases; unmatched junction bases: 5. Here the CDR3 reads CASSPGTGPYEQYV. In nucleotides, the CDR3 is TGTGCCAGCTCACCTGGGACAGGCCCGTACGAGCAGTACGTC.

This clonotype has ten or more counts. V is TRBV5-1 and J is TRBJ1-6; TRBD1 aligns across 9 bases. Germline CDR1 reads SGHRS; CDR2 reads YFSETQ. This CDR3 comprises 14 residues. V gave up 4 bases and J gave up 7 bases; unmatched junction bases: 3. In DNA, the CDR3 is TGCGCCAGCAGCGCAGGGACAGGGAATTCACCCCTCCACTTT. Amino acids: CASSAGTGNSPLHF.

Only a few counts were recorded for this clonotype. The V gene is TRBV12-3 or TRBV12-4, the J gene TRBJ1-6; 7 positions match TRBD1. V trimming: 7 bases; J trimming: 8 bases; junction bases outside the gene matches: 5. The CDR3 totals 13 residues. CDR3 nucleotide sequence: TGTGCCAGCAAGACAGGGACTGATTCACCCCTCCACTTT. It is translated as CASKTGTDSPLHF.

This clonotype was found a few times. The chain carries TRBV6-5 and TRBJ2-2; the match to TRBD2 covers 11 bases. The trim removed 7 bases at V and 0 bases at J, leaving 4 bases unmatched. Germline V gives CDR1 MNHEY, CDR2 SVGAGI. CDR3 size: 16 residues. Here the CDR3 reads CASTELAGANTGELFF. DNA for the CDR3: TGTGCCAGCACCGAACTAGCGGGGGCGAACACCGGGGAGCTGTTTTTT.

The table lists this clonotype with a few counts. The chain joins TRBV7-6 to TRBJ2-1; maybe TRBD2 (5 bases). Germline V gene data show CDR1 as SGHVS and CDR2 as FNYEAQ. Trimming removed 4 bases from V and 0 bases from J, with 13 bases in between. The CDR3 contains 16 residues. CDR3 sequence: CASSSPAASSYNEQFF. CDR3 DNA sequence: TGTGCCAGCAGCTCGCCAGCGGCTAGCTCCTACAATGAGCAGTTCTTC.

This clonotype was found a few times. The J gene is TRBJ1-5, the V gene TRBV28, with D maybe TRBD1 (5 bases). Trimming took off 10 bases at V and 2 bases at J, with 15 bases between the two ends. The CDR3 contains 14 residues. Germline CDR1 is MDHEN and CDR2 is SYDVKM. DNA of the CDR3: TGTGCCACCATTCAAGGGGTCGGCAATCAGCCCCAGCATTTT. The encoded protein is CATIQGVGNQPQHF.

This clonotype was detected a few times. The chain couples TRBV6-6 to TRBJ1-1; 9 bases are a match to TRBD1. Germline trimming cut 5 bases from V and 2 bases from J; bases unmatched to any gene: 9. The CDR3 has 16 residues. Germline V gene sequence: CDR1 MNHNY, CDR2 SVGAGI (reference sequence). The CDR3 nucleotides read TGTGCCAGCAGTCCATCCGGTACAGGGGGCAACACTGAAGCTTTCTTT. This translates into CASSPSGTGGNTEAFF.

Only a few counts were recorded for this clonotype. The V and J genes are TRBV7-2 and TRBJ2-7, with no clear D. This CDR3 comprises 15 residues. Looked up from germline, CDR1 is SGHTA and CDR2 is FQGNSA. V lost 5 bases and J lost 2, with 16 bases in between. CDR3 coding DNA: TGTGCCAGCAGCCTCCGGGCCCCCGGCCCCTACGAGCAGTACTTC. This encodes CASSLRAPGPYEQYF.

The V gene is TRBV5-5, the J gene TRBJ1-1; D not certain. The CDR3 contains 14 residues. CDR1 is SGHKS, CDR2 YYEKEE, per germline (reference sequence). The V end lost 2 bases, the J end lost 3 bases, and 11 bases lay between the germline ends. The CDR3 DNA sequence: TGTGCCAGCAGCTTAACGGCGAGGGACACTGAAGCTTTCTTT. It is translated as CASSLTARDTEAFF.

This clonotype has at least ten counts. This sequence joins TRBV4-1 and TRBJ2-4; TRBD1 or TRBD2 may be the D gene (5 bases each). CDR1 is MGHRA, CDR2 YSYEKL, per germline. The ends were cut back, 3 bases at V and 6 bases at J, with 21 bases in the middle. The CDR3 is made up of 17 amino acids. CDR3 in amino acids: CASSHAPGRRRGNIQYF. CDR3 bases: TGCGCCAGCAGCCATGCTCCAGGGCGCCGCCGGGGAAACATTCAGTACTTC.

This clonotype was picked up a small number of times. This chain connects TRBV2 to TRBJ2-7; tentatively, D is TRBD2 (6 bases). The CDR3 is 12 amino acids. Between the trimmed V and J ends, which lost 11 bases and 0 bases, there was a span of 11 bases. Germline lookup yields CDR1 SNHLY and CDR2 FYNNEI. CDR3 region: CALGGVSYEQYV. The CDR3 DNA follows: TGTGCCTTGGGGGGAGTCTCCTACGAGCAGTACGTC.

The V and J genes are TRBV15 and TRBJ2-3, with D unresolved. The CDR3 runs to 13 residues. Trimming removed 1 base at V and 4 bases at J, with 6 bases between. Per the germline V gene, CDR1 is LNHNV and CDR2 is YYDKDF (reference sequence). CDR3 protein: CATSRVVSDTQYF. The CDR3 nucleotides read TGTGCCACCAGCAGAGTGGTTTCAGATACGCAGTATTTT.

This rearrangement joins TRBV20-1 to TRBJ1-5, with D hard to call. Looked up from germline, CDR1 is DFQATT and CDR2 is SNEGSKA (reference sequence). The V and J ends lost 2 bases and 0 bases respectively, with 5 bases between them. This CDR3 has 13 residues. This CDR3 is CSARRNSNQPQHF. The DNA of the CDR3 is TGCAGTGCTAGACGTAATAGCAATCAGCCCCAGCATTTT.

The rearrangement joins TRBV12-3 or TRBV12-4 to TRBJ2-1; TRBD2 matches at 7 bases. V trimming: 6 bases; J trimming: 8 bases; junction bases outside the gene matches: 10. CDR3 length equals 14 residues. CDR3 sequence (DNA): TGTGCCAGCAGCCCTGGCGGGAGTCGCGATGAGCAGTTCTTC. This codes for CASSPGGSRDEQFF.

This sequence joins TRBV4-1 and TRBJ2-7; D not certain. The V gene's germline CDR1 is MGHRA and CDR2 YSYEKL. The CDR3 length is 14 residues. Trimming left V 4 bases short and J 0 bases short, with 10 bases between. The CDR3 sequence: CASSLDIPSYEQYV. CDR3 coding DNA: TGCGCCAGCAGCCTCGACATCCCCTCCTACGAGCAGTACGTC.

The J gene is TRBJ1-5, the V gene TRBV12-3 or TRBV12-4; D may be TRBD1 (6 bases). This CDR3 has 14 amino acids. Trimming pared 5 bases from V and 3 bases from J, leaving 11 bases between. The CDR3 region has the DNA TGTGCCAGCAGTGCCGCAGGGGACAATCAGCCCCAGCATTTT. Translation: CASSAAGDNQPQHF.

This sequence joins TRBV7-9 and TRBJ1-1, with D possibly being TRBD1 (5 bases). Germline V CDR1 and CDR2: SEHNR, FQNEAQ (reference sequence). The CDR3 runs 14 residues. V was trimmed by 4 bases and J by 1 base, leaving 10 bases between them. The CDR3 protein is CASSYQDRNTEAFF. The CDR3 region has the DNA TGTGCCAGCAGCTACCAAGACAGGAACACTGAAGCTTTCTTT. The full variable domain, its missing parts supplied by reference TRBV7-9 and TRBJ1-1, is DTGVSQNPRHKITKRGQNVTFRCDPISEHNRLYWYRQTLGQGPEFLTYFQNEAQLEKSRLLSDRFSAERPKGSFSTLEIQRTEQGDSAMYLCASSYQDRNTEAFFGQGTRLTVV.